A selection of T cell receptor beta chains follows, all from one sample in a study of early T cells in non-severe SARS-CoV-2 infection. TCRdb redid the calling of the 5' RACE reads with MiXCR, one entry per CDR3 protein. The sample shows tens of thousands of distinct CDR3 sequences, 12% of them seen only once. The sequenced sample was whole blood. These receptors originate from an adult who was a healthcare worker with PCR-confirmed SARS-CoV-2 infection or an uninfected control (not recorded which). Both conserved end residues are part of each CDR3. A D gene is named only where the DNA matches it firmly. Expanded clones are given a class, and other clones once, few, many or no size at all.

cdr3_length: 13; clone_size: -; d_call: -; j_call: TRBJ1-1; v_call: TRBV29-1; cdr3_nt: TGCAGCGTTTTAAACGTATTGAACACTGAAGCTTTCTTT; cdr3_aa: CSVLNVLNTEAFF
cdr3_length: 11; clone_size: few; d_call: -; j_call: TRBJ1-1; v_call: TRBV30; cdr3_nt: TGTGCCTGGAGTGCCCGGCCACGGGTTCTCTTT; cdr3_aa: CAWSARPRVLF
cdr3_length: 15; clone_size: many; d_call: TRBD1; j_call: TRBJ1-2; v_call: TRBV20-1; cdr3_nt: TGCAGTGCTAAATATACGGGACAGGGAGACTATGGCTACACCTTC; cdr3_aa: CSAKYTGQGDYGYTF
cdr3_length: 16; clone_size: many; d_call: -; j_call: TRBJ1-4; v_call: TRBV18; cdr3_nt: TGTGCCAGCTCACCAAGCCAGGCCGGGGGCCCTGAAAAACTGTTTTTT; cdr3_aa: CASSPSQAGGPEKLFF
cdr3_length: 15; clone_size: many; d_call: TRBD2; j_call: TRBJ2-3; v_call: TRBV6-1; cdr3_nt: TGTGCCAGCAGTGTTGGACTAGCGGTCACAGATACGCAGTATTTT; cdr3_aa: CASSVGLAVTDTQYF
cdr3_length: 19; clone_size: -; d_call: TRBD2; j_call: TRBJ2-7; v_call: TRBV18; cdr3_nt: TGTGCCAGCTCACCACCGGGACTAGCGGGAGCGGCGCGTACTGACGAGCAGTACTTC; cdr3_aa: CASSPPGLAGAARTDEQYF
cdr3_length: 15; clone_size: many; d_call: TRBD1; j_call: TRBJ2-3; v_call: TRBV18; cdr3_nt: TGTGCCAGCTCACTAACAACAGGGGGCACAGATACGCAGTATTTT; cdr3_aa: CASSLTTGGTDTQYF
cdr3_length: 16; clone_size: -; d_call: -; j_call: TRBJ2-3; v_call: TRBV9; cdr3_nt: TGTGCCAGCAGCGTAGCCCGGACTCCCTCTTACGATACGCAGTATTTT; cdr3_aa: CASSVARTPSYDTQYF
cdr3_length: 19; clone_size: -; d_call: TRBD2; j_call: TRBJ2-3; v_call: TRBV7-2; cdr3_nt: TGTGCCAGCAGCTCCCAACCAATACTAGCGGGAGTTCGGGGTGATACGCAGTATTTT; cdr3_aa: CASSSQPILAGVRGDTQYF
cdr3_length: 13; clone_size: -; d_call: -; j_call: TRBJ1-1; v_call: TRBV7-9; cdr3_nt: TGTGCCAGCAGCTTAAGAGGGAGGATCGAAGCTTTCTTT; cdr3_aa: CASSLRGRIEAFF
cdr3_length: 14; clone_size: few; d_call: -; j_call: TRBJ2-7; v_call: TRBV12-3/TRBV12-4; cdr3_nt: TGTGCCAGCAGTGGGCAGACAAGCTCCTACGAGCAGTACTTC; cdr3_aa: CASSGQTSSYEQYF
cdr3_length: 14; clone_size: few; d_call: TRBD1; j_call: TRBJ2-2; v_call: TRBV24-1; cdr3_nt: TGTGCCACCAGTGGACAGGGGGAGACCGGGGAGCTGTTTTTT; cdr3_aa: CATSGQGETGELFF
cdr3_length: 14; clone_size: -; d_call: -; j_call: TRBJ2-1; v_call: TRBV11-3; cdr3_nt: TGTGCCAGCAGCCTCTTGTCAGAAAACAATGAGCAGTTCTTC; cdr3_aa: CASSLLSENNEQFF
cdr3_length: 13; clone_size: many; d_call: -; j_call: TRBJ2-5; v_call: TRBV6-7; cdr3_nt: TGCGTACAAGACTCCGGTAGGGGTGAGACCCAGTACTTC; cdr3_aa: CVQDSGRGETQYF
cdr3_length: 16; clone_size: -; d_call: -; j_call: TRBJ2-5; v_call: TRBV4-1; cdr3_nt: TGCGCCAGCAGCCAAGATCGGTGGAGGCCGGGAGAGACCCAGTACTTC; cdr3_aa: CASSQDRWRPGETQYF
cdr3_length: 16; clone_size: many; d_call: TRBD2; j_call: TRBJ2-1; v_call: TRBV5-1; cdr3_nt: TGCGCCAGCAGCTTGGTCCCGGGTAGCGGGAACAATGAGCAGTTCTTC; cdr3_aa: CASSLVPGSGNNEQFF
cdr3_length: 14; clone_size: many; d_call: -; j_call: TRBJ2-7; v_call: TRBV28; cdr3_nt: TGTGCCAGCAGTTTAAGGGGTGGGATCAACGAGCAGTACTTC; cdr3_aa: CASSLRGGINEQYF
cdr3_length: 14; clone_size: -; d_call: TRBD1; j_call: TRBJ2-7; v_call: TRBV7-9; cdr3_nt: TGTGCCAGCGGCAGCCGGGACAGGGCGTACGAGCAGTACTTC; cdr3_aa: CASGSRDRAYEQYF
cdr3_length: 15; clone_size: many; d_call: -; j_call: TRBJ2-2; v_call: TRBV7-9; cdr3_nt: TGTGCCAGCAGCTCTAGACCCGCGAACACCGGGGAGCTGTTTTTT; cdr3_aa: CASSSRPANTGELFF
cdr3_length: 15; clone_size: -; d_call: -; j_call: TRBJ1-1; v_call: TRBV21-1; cdr3_nt: TGTGCCAGCAGCAAAGGGGGTGGGGGCTCCCGTGAAGCTTTCTTT; cdr3_aa: CASSKGGGGSREAFF
cdr3_length: 14; clone_size: few; d_call: -; j_call: TRBJ2-5; v_call: TRBV7-9; cdr3_nt: TGTGCCAGCACCGGGGTTGGTAGCAAGGAGACCCAGTACTTC; cdr3_aa: CASTGVGSKETQYF
cdr3_length: 15; clone_size: few; d_call: TRBD1; j_call: TRBJ2-7; v_call: TRBV6-5; cdr3_nt: TGTGCCAGCAGTTCCACCGGGACAGGGGTCTACGAGCAGTACTTC; cdr3_aa: CASSSTGTGVYEQYF
cdr3_length: 13; clone_size: many; d_call: -; j_call: TRBJ2-7; v_call: TRBV28; cdr3_nt: TGTGCCAGCACCCCGGTCAACACCTACGAGCAGTACTTC; cdr3_aa: CASTPVNTYEQYF
cdr3_length: 10; clone_size: many; d_call: -; j_call: TRBJ2-5; v_call: TRBV20-1; cdr3_nt: TGCAGTGCTAGAGCCCAGGGCCAGTACTTC; cdr3_aa: CSARAQGQYF
cdr3_length: 14; clone_size: -; d_call: -; j_call: TRBJ2-3; v_call: TRBV3-1; cdr3_nt: TGTGCCAGCAGCCAAGGCGCAGGGCCAGATACGCAGTATTTT; cdr3_aa: CASSQGAGPDTQYF
cdr3_length: 18; clone_size: many; d_call: -; j_call: TRBJ1-2; v_call: TRBV28; cdr3_nt: TGTGCCAGCAGTTCCTCCCCGGGAGCGGGTCATGAGGACTATGGCTACACCTTC; cdr3_aa: CASSSSPGAGHEDYGYTF
cdr3_length: 12; clone_size: -; d_call: -; j_call: TRBJ1-1; v_call: TRBV29-1; cdr3_nt: TGCAGCCACCGTGGGTCTAACACTGAAGCTTTCTTT; cdr3_aa: CSHRGSNTEAFF
cdr3_length: 12; clone_size: -; d_call: -; j_call: TRBJ1-2; v_call: TRBV28; cdr3_nt: TGTGGCGCCCGGGGGCAGGGAGAAGGCTACACCTTC; cdr3_aa: CGARGQGEGYTF
cdr3_length: 15; clone_size: few; d_call: TRBD1; j_call: TRBJ1-2; v_call: TRBV7-9; cdr3_nt: TGTGCCAGCAGGACATACACCGGGACAGGGGACGGCTACACCTTC; cdr3_aa: CASRTYTGTGDGYTF
cdr3_length: 13; clone_size: -; d_call: -; j_call: TRBJ2-5; v_call: TRBV28; cdr3_nt: TGTGCCAGCAGTTCCCAGCTGTCGGAGACCCAGTACTTC; cdr3_aa: CASSSQLSETQYF
cdr3_length: 16; clone_size: many; d_call: -; j_call: TRBJ2-3; v_call: TRBV12-3/TRBV12-4; cdr3_nt: TGTGCCAGCAGTTTCCGGGGAGCTAGCTCCAGGGATACGCAGTATTTT; cdr3_aa: CASSFRGASSRDTQYF
cdr3_length: 12; clone_size: many; d_call: -; j_call: TRBJ2-7; v_call: TRBV3-1; cdr3_nt: TGTGCCAGCAGCCAAGTCCGCTACGAGCAGTACTTC; cdr3_aa: CASSQVRYEQYF
cdr3_length: 16; clone_size: -; d_call: -; j_call: TRBJ2-7; v_call: TRBV5-5; cdr3_nt: TGTGCCAGCAGCTCCGCAGGGGCCTTGGCCCCCTACGAGCAGTACTTC; cdr3_aa: CASSSAGALAPYEQYF
cdr3_length: 15; clone_size: -; d_call: -; j_call: TRBJ2-6; v_call: TRBV5-1; cdr3_nt: TGCGCCAGCAGCCCACAAGTGCCTGGGGCCAACGTCCTGACTTTC; cdr3_aa: CASSPQVPGANVLTF
cdr3_length: 15; clone_size: many; d_call: -; j_call: TRBJ2-7; v_call: TRBV5-4; cdr3_nt: TGTGCCAGCAGCTTGAAGGCTAGCACTCCCTACGAGCAGTACTTC; cdr3_aa: CASSLKASTPYEQYF
cdr3_length: 15; clone_size: many; d_call: -; j_call: TRBJ2-3; v_call: TRBV20-1; cdr3_nt: TGCAGTGCTAGAGACCGGATAACTAGCACAGATACGCAGTATTTT; cdr3_aa: CSARDRITSTDTQYF
cdr3_length: 15; clone_size: few; d_call: -; j_call: TRBJ2-5; v_call: TRBV20-1; cdr3_nt: TGCAGTGCTAGAGGGGGAGGGGGCCCTCAAGAGACCCAGTACTTC; cdr3_aa: CSARGGGGPQETQYF
cdr3_length: 13; clone_size: -; d_call: -; j_call: TRBJ2-1; v_call: TRBV29-1; cdr3_nt: TGCAGCGTTGGAGGCGGCTCCTACAATGAGCAGTTCTTC; cdr3_aa: CSVGGGSYNEQFF
cdr3_length: 13; clone_size: many; d_call: -; j_call: TRBJ2-1; v_call: TRBV18; cdr3_nt: TGTGCCAGCTCACTTCAGGCAGGGGACCCCGCGTTCTTC; cdr3_aa: CASSLQAGDPAFF
cdr3_length: 14; clone_size: many; d_call: -; j_call: TRBJ1-5; v_call: TRBV9; cdr3_nt: TGTGCCAGCAGCGCAGCCGAGGGGCGTCAGCCCCAGCATTTT; cdr3_aa: CASSAAEGRQPQHF
cdr3_length: 14; clone_size: -; d_call: -; j_call: TRBJ2-5; v_call: TRBV12-3/TRBV12-4; cdr3_nt: TGTGCCAGCAGCCCCACAGGCTTTAGGGTGACCCAGTACTTC; cdr3_aa: CASSPTGFRVTQYF
cdr3_length: 17; clone_size: -; d_call: TRBD2; j_call: TRBJ2-3; v_call: TRBV24-1; cdr3_nt: TGTGCCACCAGTGATTTCCCTAGCGGGAGGGCAATAGATACGCAGTATTTT; cdr3_aa: CATSDFPSGRAIDTQYF
cdr3_length: 16; clone_size: -; d_call: -; j_call: TRBJ2-1; v_call: TRBV11-2; cdr3_nt: TGTGCCAGCTCCCGCGCCCCCGTTGGCCCTGGGGATGAGCAGTTCTTC; cdr3_aa: CASSRAPVGPGDEQFF
cdr3_length: 14; clone_size: -; d_call: TRBD2; j_call: TRBJ2-7; v_call: TRBV28; cdr3_nt: TGTGCCAGCAGTCGCGAGGGAGCGGGGGACGAGCAGTACTTC; cdr3_aa: CASSREGAGDEQYF
cdr3_length: 17; clone_size: -; d_call: -; j_call: TRBJ1-2; v_call: TRBV6-6; cdr3_nt: TGTGCCAGCAATCCACAGAGGGTTGGAACCCGCGGCTATGGCTACACCTTC; cdr3_aa: CASNPQRVGTRGYGYTF
cdr3_length: 17; clone_size: -; d_call: -; j_call: TRBJ2-2; v_call: TRBV7-2; cdr3_nt: TGTGCCAGCAGCTTAGCGTCGGGGGCGGGAGAAAACGGGGAGCTGTTTTTT; cdr3_aa: CASSLASGAGENGELFF
cdr3_length: 15; clone_size: -; d_call: -; j_call: TRBJ2-3; v_call: TRBV12-3/TRBV12-4; cdr3_nt: TGTGCCAGCAGTTTGGGAGGCGCCCCCACAGATACGCAGTATTTT; cdr3_aa: CASSLGGAPTDTQYF
cdr3_length: 14; clone_size: -; d_call: -; j_call: TRBJ2-3; v_call: TRBV29-1; cdr3_nt: TGCAGCGTTGCGGACACCCGGAGCACAGATACGCAGTATTTT; cdr3_aa: CSVADTRSTDTQYF
cdr3_length: 16; clone_size: few; d_call: -; j_call: TRBJ2-1; v_call: TRBV20-1; cdr3_nt: TGCAGTGCTGTAGAGACTCCCACCCCGAGGTACAATGAGCAGTTCTTC; cdr3_aa: CSAVETPTPRYNEQFF
cdr3_length: 15; clone_size: many; d_call: TRBD2; j_call: TRBJ2-3; v_call: TRBV7-2; cdr3_nt: TGTGCCAGCAGCCCCGGGGGTAGCGGGAGGTATACGCAGTATTTT; cdr3_aa: CASSPGGSGRYTQYF
cdr3_length: 14; clone_size: once; d_call: -; j_call: TRBJ2-6; v_call: TRBV7-2; cdr3_nt: TGTGCCAGCAGCCCGCCGCCAGGGGCCAACGTCCTGACTTTC; cdr3_aa: CASSPPPGANVLTF
cdr3_length: 15; clone_size: many; d_call: -; j_call: TRBJ2-2; v_call: TRBV7-3; cdr3_nt: TGTGCCAGCAGCTTAATTCCTCAGGGCACCGGGGAGCTGTTTTTT; cdr3_aa: CASSLIPQGTGELFF
cdr3_length: 14; clone_size: many; d_call: -; j_call: TRBJ2-5; v_call: TRBV7-6; cdr3_nt: TGTGCCAGCAGCATAGTCGGCTATCAAGAGACCCAGTACTTC; cdr3_aa: CASSIVGYQETQYF
cdr3_length: 13; clone_size: -; d_call: -; j_call: TRBJ2-1; v_call: TRBV6-6; cdr3_nt: TGTGCCAGCAGTGGCGGACCAACGAATGAGCAGTTCTTC; cdr3_aa: CASSGGPTNEQFF
cdr3_length: 12; clone_size: many; d_call: -; j_call: TRBJ1-5; v_call: TRBV7-2; cdr3_nt: TGTGCCACCGGCCCTAGCAATCAGCCCCAGCATTTT; cdr3_aa: CATGPSNQPQHF
cdr3_length: 14; clone_size: many; d_call: -; j_call: TRBJ2-2; v_call: TRBV20-1; cdr3_nt: TGCAGTGCCCGTACGGGCCAGGGGACCGGGGAGCTGTTTTTT; cdr3_aa: CSARTGQGTGELFF
cdr3_length: 15; clone_size: few; d_call: -; j_call: TRBJ2-4; v_call: TRBV5-1; cdr3_nt: TGCGCCAGCAGCTTGGATCCCTCTCGGGGAAACATTCAGTACTTC; cdr3_aa: CASSLDPSRGNIQYF
cdr3_length: 14; clone_size: few; d_call: -; j_call: TRBJ1-6; v_call: TRBV3-2; cdr3_nt: TGTGCCAGCAGCCCGGGACAGGGAAATTCACCCCTCCACTTT; cdr3_aa: CASSPGQGNSPLHF